The 16 T cell receptor beta chains given below trace back to one sample, sequenced in a study of blood T cell repertoires in COVID-19. TCRdb keeps only in-frame clones here, not all; method: immunoSEQ multiplex PCR. The data hold around 110,000 clones, with about four fifths observed a single time. The source material was peripheral blood. Receptors originate from a man aged 55 to 69 with active or convalescent COVID-19.

This sequence joins TRBV11-2 and TRBJ2-1; 11 bases are shared with TRBD1. CDR1 and CDR2 from the germline V gene are SGHAT and FQNNGV. V trimming: 5 bases; J trimming: 8 bases; junction bases outside the gene matches: 8. CDR3 size: 15 residues. The DNA for the CDR3 is TGTGCCAGCAGCCCCCGGGACAGGGGGATCGATGAGCAGTTCTTC. It specifies CASSPRDRGIDEQFF.

The chain recombines TRBV24-1 with TRBJ2-7; D ambiguous. Germline CDR1 KGHDR, CDR2 SFDVKD. Trimming cost V 4 bases and J 2 bases, with 2 bases left between them. The CDR3 has 11 residues. The CDR3 nucleotides are TGTGCCACCAGTGACGCCTACGAGCAGTACTTC. This gives the protein CATSDAYEQYF.

A single count supports this clone. The V gene is TRBV10-3, the J gene TRBJ1-1, with 8 bases aligning to TRBD1. Germline V gives CDR1 ENHRY, CDR2 SYGVKD. After removal of 5 bases from V and 2 bases from J, the junction contained 4 bases not matched to a gene. The CDR3 extends over 14 amino acids. This chain's CDR3 is CAISQGQDNTEAFF. In nucleotides, the CDR3 is TGTGCCATCAGTCAGGGACAGGACAACACTGAAGCTTTCTTT.

As DNA, the CDR3 is TGCGCCAGCAGCCAAGATCGGGCAGGGCCAACTAATGAAAAACTGTTTTTT. This sequence encodes CASSQDRAGPTNEKLFF. V gene TRBV4-3 combines with J gene TRBJ1-4, with D perhaps matching TRBD1 (5 bases). This CDR3 is built from 17 residues. The ends were cut back, 0 bases at V and 0 bases at J, with 11 bases in the middle. In germline, CDR1 is LGHNA, CDR2 YSLEER.

The chain joins TRBV7-6 to TRBJ1-1, with TRBD1 as a possible D gene (5 bases). This CDR3 region has 16 residues. The germline V and J ends were trimmed by 1 base and 3 bases, with 15 bases remaining between them. Germline-derived CDR1 and CDR2 are SGHVS and FNYEAQ. In DNA, the CDR3 is TGTGCCAGCAGCTTAGATTTGGGGGGAGGGGACACTGAAGCTTTCTTT. The encoded protein is CASSLDLGGGDTEAFF.

The chain couples TRBV7-8 to TRBJ2-1, with TRBD2 identical over 10 bases. Trimming removed 3 bases from V and 9 bases from J; junction bases left unmatched: 17. CDR1 is SGHVS and CDR2 is FQNEAQ in the germline V gene. The CDR3 sequence is 18 residues long. CDR3 in DNA: TGTGCCAGCAGCTTTAGGGTGGGGGCTAGCGGGAGCGCAGGTGAGCAGTTCTTC. It yields the protein CASSFRVGASGSAGEQFF.

The J gene is TRBJ2-2, the V gene TRBV9, with D tentatively TRBD1 (7 bases). This CDR3 is built from 14 residues. Trimming left V 7 bases short and J 7 bases short, with 17 bases between. The germline V gene encodes CDR1 SGDLS and CDR2 YYNGEE. The CDR3 loop reads CASQGRGVGGELFF. The CDR3 DNA reads as TGTGCCAGCCAAGGCAGGGGGGTAGGCGGGGAGCTGTTTTTT.

V is TRBV28 and J is TRBJ1-3, with D uncertain. Trimming removed 3 bases at V and 1 base at J, with 7 bases between. This CDR3 spans 14 amino acids. Germline CDR1 reads MDHEN; CDR2 reads SYDVKM. CDR3 DNA: TGTGCCAGCAGTTTTCTCGGGTCTGGAAACACCATATATTTT. The encoded protein is CASSFLGSGNTIYF. Full variable domain (remainder filled in from reference TRBV28 and TRBJ1-3): DVKVTQSSRYLVKRTGEKVFLECVQDMDHENMFWYRQDPGLGLRLIYFSYDVKMKEKGDIPEGYSVSREKKERFSLILESASTNQTSMYLCASSFLGSGNTIYFGEGSWLTVV.

The chain links TRBV11-3 to TRBJ2-3; TRBD2 matches at 9 bases. CDR1 and CDR2 from the germline V gene are SGHNT and YENEEA. The CDR3 consists of 14 residues. V lost 3 bases, J lost 7 bases, and 5 bases stayed unmatched. The CDR3 DNA reads TGTGCCAGCAGCTTGGCGGGAGGGACGTATACGCAGTATTTT. Translating it yields CASSLAGGTYTQYF.

This rearrangement joins TRBV7-2 to TRBJ1-6, with D possibly matching TRBD1 (5 bases). V lost 1 base and J lost 5, with 9 bases in between. Germline CDR1 SGHTA, CDR2 FQGNSA. The CDR3 is 15 residues long. The CDR3 DNA reads as TGTGCCAGCAGCTTAGGACAGATAGATAATTCACCCCTCCACTTT. Its translation: CASSLGQIDNSPLHF.

The V call is TRBV28, the J call TRBJ2-3; TRBD1 agrees at 10 bases. The CDR3 extends over 14 amino acids. Germline loops: CDR1 MDHEN, CDR2 SYDVKM. V shed 10 bases and J 6 bases; nucleotides not matched to a gene: 10. Here the CDR3 DNA reads TGTGCCACCCTCGGAGGACAGGGGGGGGATACGCAGTATTTT. This codes for CATLGGQGGDTQYF.

The CDR3 protein is CASSQDTEGRTDTQYF. As DNA, the CDR3 is TGTGCCAGCAGCCAAGATACCGAGGGAAGGACAGATACGCAGTATTTT. The chain links TRBV4-2 to TRBJ2-3, with TRBD2 as a possible D gene (5 bases). V lost 0 bases, J lost 3 bases, and 13 bases lay in between. Germline values: CDR1 LGHNA, CDR2 YNFKEQ. CDR3 size: 16 residues.

The chain joins TRBV11-1 to TRBJ2-7; TRBD2 might be the D (6 bases). Germline V lookup: CDR1 SGHAT, CDR2 FQDESV (reference sequence). CDR3 size: 14 residues. V was shortened by 7 bases and J by 2 bases, with 15 bases between the two germline ends. CDR3: CASTPSAGPYEQYF. DNA for the CDR3: TGTGCCAGCACTCCTTCTGCGGGACCCTACGAGCAGTACTTC. Full variable domain (outside the CDR3, taken from reference TRBV11-1 and TRBJ2-7): EAEVAQSPRYKITEKSQAVAFWCDPISGHATLYWYRQILGQGPELLVQFQDESVVDDSQLPKDRFSAERLKGVDSTLKIQPAELGDSAMYLCASTPSAGPYEQYFGPGTRLTVT.

CDR3 coding DNA: TGTGCCAGCAGTTTATTTGGTCGGACACCGCACCCCTACGAGCAGTACTTC. Its protein product is CASSLFGRTPHPYEQYF. The chain links TRBV27 to TRBJ2-7; D is perhaps TRBD1 (5 bases). The V end was cut by 1 base, the J end by 2 bases, with 18 bases between. Germline V gives CDR1 MNHEY, CDR2 SMNVEV (reference sequence). This CDR3 has 17 amino acids.

The V gene is TRBV9, the J gene TRBJ2-2; 11 positions match TRBD2. The CDR3 runs 17 residues. Germline V gene lookup returns CDR1 SGDLS and CDR2 YYNGEE. The V gene end was trimmed by 5 bases and the J gene end by 2 bases; junction bases not matched to a gene: 8. CDR3 loop: CASRPPGLAANTGELFF. The CDR3 coding sequence is TGTGCCAGCAGACCCCCGGGACTAGCGGCTAACACCGGGGAGCTGTTTTTT.

The V gene is TRBV10-2, the J gene TRBJ2-5; D perhaps matches TRBD1 (5 bases). The ends were cut back, 5 bases at V and 2 bases at J, with 24 bases in the middle. Germline V gives CDR1 WSHSY, CDR2 SAAADI. The CDR3 extends over 18 amino acids. Here the CDR3 reads CASSIKGFGSGAQETQYF. CDR3 DNA sequence: TGCGCCAGCAGTATCAAGGGATTCGGTAGTGGGGCTCAAGAGACCCAGTACTTC.